These 21 T cell receptor beta chains share one sample of origin, sequenced in a study of blood T cells in healthy people across ages. A second PCR, run for about 7 to 12 cycles, used a sample-barcoded 5' primer plus a J-beta primer mix. TCRdb fed the 5' RACE reads into MiXCR, producing one record per CDR3 protein. Of about 380,000 distinct CDR3 sequences listed, over 45% are singletons. The sample comprised blood. The receptors derive from a man in his fifties or sixties in good health.

This clonotype has only a few counts. The chain couples TRBV5-1 to TRBJ2-3, with 9 bases identical to TRBD1. The CDR3 has 14 residues. Germline lookup yields CDR1 SGHRS and CDR2 YFSETQ. J was trimmed by 6 bases and V by 1 base; bases with no gene match: 3. The CDR3 DNA sequence: TGCGCCAGCAGCTTGACAGGGGGCAGGGATACGCAGTATTTT. Protein: CASSLTGGRDTQYF. The full variable domain, rest sourced from reference TRBV5-1 and TRBJ2-3, is KAGVTQTPRYLIKTRGQQVTLSCSPISGHRSVSWYQQTPGQGLQFLFEYFSETQRNKGNFPGRFSGRQFSNSRSEMNVSTLELGDSALYLCASSLTGGRDTQYFGPGTRLTVL.

The gene calls are TRBV28 and TRBJ2-1, with 11 positions matching TRBD1. The V gene end was trimmed by 5 bases and the J gene end by 11 bases; junction bases not matched to a gene: 11. This CDR3 is 15 amino acids long. Germline-derived CDR1 and CDR2 are MDHEN and SYDVKM. CDR3: CASSRTSGTGGKQFF. The DNA of the CDR3 is TGTGCCAGCAGTAGAACCTCGGGGACAGGGGGGAAGCAGTTCTTC.

The J gene is TRBJ1-2, the V gene TRBV9; the D gene is possibly TRBD1 (5 bases). The CDR3 contains 13 residues. V lost 6 bases to trimming and J lost 3 bases, with 12 bases between them. Germline CDR1 is SGDLS and CDR2 is YYNGEE. The CDR3 sequence: CASTPRGHYGYTF. The CDR3 region has the DNA TGTGCCAGCACGCCGCGGGGCCACTATGGCTACACCTTC.

V and J are TRBV2 and TRBJ2-5; a weak D match, TRBD1 (5 bases). The DNA end favors TRBJ2-7, so the J call may be wrong. Per the germline V gene, CDR1 is SNHLY and CDR2 is FYNNEI. The CDR3 totals 14 residues. The CDR3 is CASSVGQTRAEQYF. CDR3 DNA sequence: TGTGCCAGCAGTGTCGGGCAGACCAGGGCCGAGCAGTACTTC.

The chain is built from TRBV12-3 or TRBV12-4 and TRBJ2-4; maybe TRBD1 (6 bases). The V end lost 6 bases, the J end lost 5 bases, and 8 bases lay between the germline ends. CDR3 length: 12 residues. CDR3 DNA sequence: TGTGCCAGCAGGACAGGTGAAAACATTCAGTACTTC. It is translated as CASRTGENIQYF.

The chain carries TRBV29-1 and TRBJ2-4, with D perhaps being TRBD1 or TRBD2 (5 bases each). The length of the CDR3 is 15 residues. Trimming left V 4 bases short and J 13 bases short, with 26 bases between. Germline V gene lookup returns CDR1 SQVTM and CDR2 ANQGSEA. The CDR3 DNA reads TGCAGCGTTGGGGCGCTGGGACCAGTCGGTGAAGAGCAGTACTTC. Its protein is CSVGALGPVGEEQYF.

The sample holds a few counts of this clonotype. This sequence joins TRBV28 and TRBJ2-7; TRBD1 matches at 10 bases. V lost 7 bases and J lost 3; bases outside the gene matches: 6. Germline V lookup: CDR1 MDHEN, CDR2 SYDVKM. CDR3 length: 14 amino acids. For the CDR3, the DNA is TGTGCCAGCACCAGTGGGGACAGGGGCTACGAGCAGTACTTC. Protein sequence: CASTSGDRGYEQYF. The full variable domain, rest sourced from reference TRBV28 and TRBJ2-7, is DVKVTQSSRYLVKRTGEKVFLECVQDMDHENMFWYRQDPGLGLRLIYFSYDVKMKEKGDIPEGYSVSREKKERFSLILESASTNQTSMYLCASTSGDRGYEQYFGPGTRLTVT.

J is TRBJ2-3 and V is TRBV5-6; TRBD1 matches at 10 bases. The CDR3 length is 15 residues. V trimming: 3 bases; J trimming: 3 bases; junction bases outside the gene matches: 4. The V gene's germline CDR1 is SGHDT and CDR2 YYEEEE. The CDR3 spells CASSYRTGGTDTQYF. CDR3 in DNA: TGTGCCAGCAGCTATCGGACAGGGGGGACAGATACGCAGTATTTT.

The chain links TRBV6-6 to TRBJ2-7, with D unclear. This CDR3 has 14 residues. The V and J ends lost 0 bases and 2 bases respectively, with 8 bases between them. Germline V gene lookup returns CDR1 MNHNY and CDR2 SVGAGI (reference sequence). CDR3 sequence: CASSYSRKTYEQYF. The CDR3 DNA is TGTGCCAGCAGTTACTCGCGCAAGACCTACGAGCAGTACTTC.

V is TRBV9 and J is TRBJ2-5; D is unresolved. V was pared by 0 bases and J by 4 bases, with 16 bases between. This CDR3 has 16 residues. Germline V gene sequence: CDR1 SGDLS, CDR2 YYNGEE. The CDR3: CASSVGTNELRETQYF. CDR3 nucleotides: TGTGCCAGCAGCGTAGGTACTAACGAACTACGAGAGACCCAGTACTTC.

The rearrangement links TRBV20-1 to TRBJ2-5, with unresolved D. V gave up 4 bases and J gave up 3 bases, with 15 bases separating them. The CDR3 runs to 14 residues. Germline V CDR1 and CDR2: DFQATT, SNEGSKA (reference sequence). This CDR3 reads CSATLPTRKETQYF. The CDR3 region has the DNA TGCAGTGCTACACTCCCGACTCGTAAAGAGACCCAGTACTTC.

This clonotype was detected only a few times. This chain connects TRBV28 to TRBJ2-7; maybe TRBD2 (6 bases). The CDR3 is made up of 12 amino acids. Germline CDR1 MDHEN, CDR2 SYDVKM. Between the trimmed V and J ends, which lost 0 bases and 7 bases, there was a span of 7 bases. CDR3 sequence (DNA): TGTGCCAGCAGTTTATGGGGGGGAGAGCAGTACTTC. Protein sequence: CASSLWGGEQYF.

This clonotype was counted ten times or more. The J gene is TRBJ2-7, the V gene TRBV30, with TRBD2 as a possible D gene (5 bases). CDR1 is GTSNPN and CDR2 is SVGIG in the germline V gene (reference sequence). The CDR3 runs to 13 residues. V lost 0 bases, J lost 9 bases, and 15 bases lay in between. CDR3 protein: CAWSVRREGPQYF. CDR3 DNA: TGTGCCTGGAGTGTACGACGCGAGGGCCCGCAGTACTTC. Using reference TRBV30 and TRBJ2-7 for the parts outside the CDR3, the full variable domain is SQTIHQWPATLVQPVGSPLSLECTVEGTSNPNLYWYRQAAGRGLQLLFYSVGIGQISSEVPQNLSASRPQDRQFILSSKKLLLSDSGFYLCAWSVRREGPQYFGPGTRLTVT.

The chain uses TRBV20-1 and TRBJ1-5, with D possibly TRBD1 on 5 matching bases. Germline CDR1 and CDR2: DFQATT and SNEGSKA (reference sequence). This CDR3 comprises 14 residues. V lost 3 bases and J 2 bases, leaving 11 bases between the germline ends. The CDR3 loop reads CSARRGAGNQPQHF. The CDR3 DNA reads as TGCAGTGCTAGGAGAGGGGCGGGCAATCAGCCCCAGCATTTT.

This clonotype was counted only a few times. The V call is TRBV7-2, the J call TRBJ2-3, with unresolved D. Looked up from germline, CDR1 is SGHTA and CDR2 is FQGNSA. The CDR3 totals 13 residues. The germline V and J ends were trimmed by 8 bases and 5 bases, with 14 bases remaining between them. CDR3 sequence (DNA): TGTGCCAGCCTTGGGCCTAATGAAGATACGCAGTATTTT. This codes for CASLGPNEDTQYF.

This clonotype was seen just once. J is TRBJ1-2 and V is TRBV27; 7 nucleotides agree with TRBD1. CDR3 length: 13 residues. CDR1 and CDR2 (germline): MNHEY, SMNVEV (reference sequence). With V trimmed by 6 bases and J by 8 bases, 9 bases remained unmatched. The CDR3 spells CASSRNRGGGYTF. In DNA form, the CDR3 reads TGTGCCAGCAGCCGAAACAGGGGAGGCGGCTACACCTTC.

This chain connects TRBV3-1 to TRBJ2-3; tentatively, D is TRBD2 (7 bases). Germline V gene data show CDR1 as LGHDT and CDR2 as YNNKEL (reference sequence). With 3 bases removed from V and 2 bases from J, the gap between germline ends came to 18 bases. The CDR3 contains 17 residues. The CDR3 region has the DNA TGTGCCAGCAGCCACGCATCCCTGGGGGGGCCCACAGATACGCAGTATTTT. Protein product: CASSHASLGGPTDTQYF.

This rearrangement joins TRBV11-3 to TRBJ2-1; the match to TRBD1 covers 8 bases. CDR1 SGHNT and CDR2 YENEEA come from the germline V gene. The CDR3 covers 14 residues. J was trimmed by 8 bases and V by 4 bases; bases with no gene match: 7. CDR3 region: CASSSRGTGHEQFF. The CDR3 DNA is TGTGCCAGCAGCTCGCGAGGGACAGGTCATGAGCAGTTCTTC.

The V call is TRBV24-1, the J call TRBJ2-2; D gene ambiguous. Germline CDR1 KGHDR, CDR2 SFDVKD. V dropped 1 base and J dropped 0 bases, with 8 bases sitting between them. The CDR3 totals 16 residues. The CDR3 here is CATSDLRRANTGELFF. In DNA, the CDR3 is TGTGCCACCAGTGATTTACGAAGGGCGAACACCGGGGAGCTGTTTTTT.

CDR3 sequence: CASSLFTVSGANVLTF. The CDR3 DNA sequence: TGTGCCAGCAGTTTATTTACGGTCTCTGGGGCCAACGTCCTGACTTTC. The chain carries TRBV27 and TRBJ2-6; D not certain. The CDR3 contains 16 residues. With 1 base removed from V and 0 bases from J, the gap between germline ends came to 7 bases. Germline lookup yields CDR1 MNHEY and CDR2 SMNVEV (reference sequence).

This clonotype was observed a few times. The chain recombines TRBV7-2 with TRBJ2-3; D is undetermined. The CDR3 covers 14 residues. In germline, CDR1 is SGHTA, CDR2 FQGNSA. Trimming left V 5 bases short and J 6 bases short, with 15 bases between. The CDR3 sequence is CASSPRTGIDTQYF. CDR3 sequence (DNA): TGTGCCAGCAGCCCGCGAACTGGCATCGATACGCAGTATTTT.